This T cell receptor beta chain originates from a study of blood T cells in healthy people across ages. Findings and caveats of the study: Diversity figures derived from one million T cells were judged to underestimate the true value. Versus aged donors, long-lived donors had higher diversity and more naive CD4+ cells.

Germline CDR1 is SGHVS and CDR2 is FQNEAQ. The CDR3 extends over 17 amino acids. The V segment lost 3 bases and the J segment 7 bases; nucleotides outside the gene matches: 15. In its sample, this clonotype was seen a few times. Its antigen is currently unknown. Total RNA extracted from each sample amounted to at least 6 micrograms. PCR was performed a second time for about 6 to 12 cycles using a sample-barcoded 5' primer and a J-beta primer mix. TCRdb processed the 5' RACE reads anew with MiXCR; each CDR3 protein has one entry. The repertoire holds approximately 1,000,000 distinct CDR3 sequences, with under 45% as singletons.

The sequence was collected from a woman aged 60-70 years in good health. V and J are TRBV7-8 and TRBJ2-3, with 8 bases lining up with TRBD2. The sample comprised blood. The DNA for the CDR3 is TGTGCCAGCAGCTTGGGTGGAGCGGGAGCTTTCATGAATACGCAGTATTTT. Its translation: CASSLGGAGAFMNTQYF.